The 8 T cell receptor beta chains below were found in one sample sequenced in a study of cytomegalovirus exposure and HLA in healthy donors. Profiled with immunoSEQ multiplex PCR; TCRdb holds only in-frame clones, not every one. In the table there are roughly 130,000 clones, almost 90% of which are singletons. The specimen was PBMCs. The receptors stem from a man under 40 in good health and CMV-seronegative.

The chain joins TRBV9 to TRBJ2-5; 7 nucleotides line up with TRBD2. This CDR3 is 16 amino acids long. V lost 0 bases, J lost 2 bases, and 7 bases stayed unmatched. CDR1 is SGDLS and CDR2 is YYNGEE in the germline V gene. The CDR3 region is CASSVGGRGTQETQYF. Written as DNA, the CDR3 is TGTGCCAGCAGCGTAGGAGGGAGGGGTACGCAAGAGACCCAGTACTTC.

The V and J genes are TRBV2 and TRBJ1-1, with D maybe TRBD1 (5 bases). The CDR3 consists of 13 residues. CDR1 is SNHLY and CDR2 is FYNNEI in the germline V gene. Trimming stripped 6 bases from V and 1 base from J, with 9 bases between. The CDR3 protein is CASRGDSNTEAFF. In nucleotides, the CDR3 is TGTGCCAGCAGGGGGGACTCGAACACTGAAGCTTTCTTT.

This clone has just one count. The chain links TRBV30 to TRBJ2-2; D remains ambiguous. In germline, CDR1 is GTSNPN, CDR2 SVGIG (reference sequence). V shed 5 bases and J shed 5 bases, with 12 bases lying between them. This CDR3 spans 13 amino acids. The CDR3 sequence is CAWDVTPTGELFF. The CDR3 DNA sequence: TGTGCCTGGGATGTTACTCCAACCGGGGAGCTGTTTTTT.

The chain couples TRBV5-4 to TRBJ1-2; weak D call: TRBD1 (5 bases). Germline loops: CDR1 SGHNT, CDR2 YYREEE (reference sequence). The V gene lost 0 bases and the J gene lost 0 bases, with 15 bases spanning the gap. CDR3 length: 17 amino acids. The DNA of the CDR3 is TGTGCCAGCAGCTTGGAGGGGCGTTTGGGAACTAACTATGGCTACACCTTC. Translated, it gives CASSLEGRLGTNYGYTF.

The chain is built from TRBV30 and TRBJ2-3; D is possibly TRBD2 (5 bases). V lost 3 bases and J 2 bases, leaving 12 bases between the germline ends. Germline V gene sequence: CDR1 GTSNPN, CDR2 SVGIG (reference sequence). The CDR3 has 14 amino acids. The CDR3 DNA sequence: TGTGCCTGGAGGAACGCGGGCTCCACAGATACGCAGTATTTT. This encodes CAWRNAGSTDTQYF.

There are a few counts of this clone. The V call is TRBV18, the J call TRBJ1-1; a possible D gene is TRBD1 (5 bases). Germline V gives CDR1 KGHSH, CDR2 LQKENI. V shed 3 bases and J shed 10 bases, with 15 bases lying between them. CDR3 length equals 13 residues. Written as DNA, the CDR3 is TGTGCCAGCTCACCGGGACTCCAGGGATCAGCTTTCTTT. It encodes CASSPGLQGSAFF.

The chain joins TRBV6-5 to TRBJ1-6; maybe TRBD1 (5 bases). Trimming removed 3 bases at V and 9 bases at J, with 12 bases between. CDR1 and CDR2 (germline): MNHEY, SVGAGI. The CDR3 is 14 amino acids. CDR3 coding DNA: TGTGCCAGCAGTTATATAGGGGAAGGTTCACCCCTCCACTTT. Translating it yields CASSYIGEGSPLHF.

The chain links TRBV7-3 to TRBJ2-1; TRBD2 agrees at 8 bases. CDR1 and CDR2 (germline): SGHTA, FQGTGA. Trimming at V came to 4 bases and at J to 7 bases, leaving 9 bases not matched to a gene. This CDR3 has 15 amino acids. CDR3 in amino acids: CASSSYSGIGNEQFF. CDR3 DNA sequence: TGTGCCAGCAGCTCGTATAGCGGGATTGGAAATGAGCAGTTCTTC. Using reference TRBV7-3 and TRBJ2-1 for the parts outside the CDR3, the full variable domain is GAGVSQTPSNKVTEKGKYVELRCDPISGHTALYWYRQSLGQGPEFLIYFQGTGAADDSGLPNDRFFAVRPEGSVSTLKIQRTERGDSAVYLCASSSYSGIGNEQFFGPGTRLTVL.